This T cell receptor (beta chain) was profiled in a study of control samples from healthy donors and cancer patients. Only in-frame clones appear in the TCRdb table, and some are missing; sequencing was by immunoSEQ multiplex PCR. Of approximately 160,000 clones in the sample, approximately 90% were seen once. V lost 1 base, J lost 6 bases, and 7 bases lay in between. The CDR3 is 13 amino acids. Material: blood. This sequence was found in a woman between 25 and 40 years old in good health. The rearrangement uses TRBV12-3 or TRBV12-4 and TRBJ1-5, with D possibly TRBD1 on 5 matching bases. CDR3 region: CASSLGGGQPQHF. For the CDR3, the DNA is TGTGCCAGCAGTTTAGGGGGGGGTCAGCCCCAGCATTTT.